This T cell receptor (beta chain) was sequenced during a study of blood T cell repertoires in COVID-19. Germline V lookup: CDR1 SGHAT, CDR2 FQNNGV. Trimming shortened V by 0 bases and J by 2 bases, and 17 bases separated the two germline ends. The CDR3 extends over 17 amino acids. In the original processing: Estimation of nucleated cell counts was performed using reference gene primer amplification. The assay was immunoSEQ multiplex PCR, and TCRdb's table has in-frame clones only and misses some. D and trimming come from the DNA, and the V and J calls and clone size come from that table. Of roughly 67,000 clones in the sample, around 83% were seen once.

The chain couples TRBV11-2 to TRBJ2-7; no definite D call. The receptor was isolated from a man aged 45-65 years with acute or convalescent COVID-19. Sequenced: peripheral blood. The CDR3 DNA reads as TGTGCCAGCAGCTTAGATCCCCCACGACCCCAGGCCTACGAGCAGTACTTC. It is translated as CASSLDPPRPQAYEQYF.